This is a list of T cell receptor beta chains from one sample in a study of shared clonotypes between healthy human individuals. Assay: immunoSEQ multiplex PCR; the TCRdb copy retains only in-frame clones and omits some. The repertoire holds over a million clones, with roughly 96% as singletons. The sequencing input was naive CD4+ T cells sorted from blood. The source is a man in his thirties or forties in good health. The CDR3 runs from the conserved cysteine through the conserved F or W. The order of the fields is J gene, V gene, clone size, D gene, CDR3 protein, CDR3 DNA. The D gene is left open where the match is weak. Clone size is not always given. Where it is, it says once, few, many or a class for expanded clones.

J gene: TRBJ2-1; V gene: TRBV7-9; clone size: NA; D gene: NA; CDR3 protein: CASIFGGTLEQFF; CDR3 DNA: TGTGCCAGCATCTTCGGCGGGACTTTGGAGCAGTTCTTC
J gene: TRBJ2-5; V gene: TRBV28; clone size: NA; D gene: TRBD2; CDR3 protein: CASRSGNFAETQYF; CDR3 DNA: TGTGCCAGCAGAAGCGGGAACTTTGCGGAGACCCAGTACTTC
J gene: TRBJ2-7; V gene: TRBV5-1; clone size: NA; D gene: TRBD1; CDR3 protein: CASSLGDRGLTYEQYF; CDR3 DNA: TGCGCCAGCAGCTTGGGGGACAGGGGGCTGACCTACGAGCAGTACTTC
J gene: TRBJ2-1; V gene: TRBV27; clone size: NA; D gene: NA; CDR3 protein: CASSVAGLPIDEQFF; CDR3 DNA: TGTGCCAGCAGCGTCGCCGGCCTCCCGATCGATGAGCAGTTCTTC
J gene: TRBJ1-5; V gene: TRBV28; clone size: NA; D gene: TRBD1; CDR3 protein: CASTMTDRGRQPQHF; CDR3 DNA: TGTGCCAGCACGATGACGGACAGGGGGCGTCAGCCCCAGCATTTT
J gene: TRBJ2-1; V gene: TRBV6-1; clone size: NA; D gene: NA; CDR3 protein: CASTSWNEQFF; CDR3 DNA: TGTGCCAGCACTTCATGGAATGAGCAGTTCTTC
J gene: TRBJ1-1; V gene: TRBV28; clone size: NA; D gene: NA; CDR3 protein: CASINPGVAEAFF; CDR3 DNA: TGTGCCAGCATCAATCCCGGGGTCGCTGAAGCTTTCTTT
J gene: TRBJ2-2; V gene: TRBV30; clone size: once; D gene: NA; CDR3 protein: CAWSGGPYAGELFF; CDR3 DNA: TGTGCCTGGAGTGGGGGGCCCTATGCCGGGGAGCTGTTTTTT
J gene: TRBJ2-1; V gene: TRBV18; clone size: once; D gene: NA; CDR3 protein: CASSLSTHNEQFF; CDR3 DNA: TGTGCCAGCTCACTTTCTACCCACAATGAGCAGTTCTTC
J gene: TRBJ2-7; V gene: TRBV6-1; clone size: NA; D gene: TRBD2; CDR3 protein: CASSIGLAGGYEQYF; CDR3 DNA: TGTGCCAGCAGTATAGGACTAGCGGGAGGGTACGAGCAGTACTTC
J gene: TRBJ1-1; V gene: TRBV25-1; clone size: NA; D gene: NA; CDR3 protein: CASSEFRTNTEAFF; CDR3 DNA: TGTGCCAGCAGTGAATTCAGGACGAACACTGAAGCTTTCTTT
J gene: TRBJ2-2; V gene: TRBV18; clone size: NA; D gene: NA; CDR3 protein: CASSRGETNTGELFF; CDR3 DNA: TGTGCCAGCTCACGGGGGGAAACGAACACCGGGGAGCTGTTTTTT
J gene: TRBJ1-4; V gene: TRBV5-5; clone size: NA; D gene: NA; CDR3 protein: CASSLAPLEKLFF; CDR3 DNA: TGTGCCAGCAGCTTGGCCCCCCTCGAAAAACTGTTTTTT
J gene: TRBJ2-7; V gene: TRBV6-5; clone size: NA; D gene: NA; CDR3 protein: CASSRKVGSYEQYF; CDR3 DNA: TGTGCCAGCAGTCGGAAGGTTGGGTCCTACGAGCAGTACTTC
J gene: TRBJ1-4; V gene: TRBV28; clone size: once; D gene: NA; CDR3 protein: CASGQPTANEKLFF; CDR3 DNA: TGTGCCAGCGGCCAACCTACGGCAAATGAAAAACTGTTTTTT
J gene: TRBJ1-2; V gene: TRBV2; clone size: NA; D gene: TRBD1; CDR3 protein: CASSERDRWGYGYTF; CDR3 DNA: TGTGCCAGCAGTGAGAGGGACAGGTGGGGTTATGGCTACACCTTC
J gene: TRBJ2-3; V gene: TRBV11-3; clone size: NA; D gene: TRBD1; CDR3 protein: CASSRTGETDTQYF; CDR3 DNA: TGTGCCAGCAGTCGGACAGGGGAAACAGATACGCAGTATTTT
J gene: TRBJ2-4; V gene: TRBV15; clone size: once; D gene: NA; CDR3 protein: CATEGGHIQYF; CDR3 DNA: TGTGCCACCGAGGGTGGGCACATTCAGTACTTC
J gene: TRBJ2-2; V gene: TRBV27; clone size: NA; D gene: NA; CDR3 protein: CASSFTTWGVGELFF; CDR3 DNA: TGTGCCAGCAGTTTTACTACCTGGGGGGTCGGGGAGCTGTTTTTT
J gene: TRBJ2-7; V gene: TRBV10-3; clone size: NA; D gene: NA; CDR3 protein: CAISGGSSYEQYF; CDR3 DNA: TGTGCCATCAGTGGGGGTAGCTCCTACGAGCAGTACTTC
J gene: TRBJ2-2; V gene: TRBV28; clone size: NA; D gene: TRBD2; CDR3 protein: CASRRSGLAGLRGTGELFF; CDR3 DNA: TGTGCCAGCAGACGCTCGGGACTAGCGGGACTCCGGGGCACCGGGGAGCTGTTTTTT
J gene: TRBJ1-3; V gene: TRBV9; clone size: NA; D gene: NA; CDR3 protein: CASSYPGPGNTIYF; CDR3 DNA: TGTGCCAGCAGCTACCCAGGTCCCGGAAACACCATATATTTT
J gene: TRBJ2-1; V gene: TRBV7-9; clone size: NA; D gene: NA; CDR3 protein: CASSLLSTGHSEQFF; CDR3 DNA: TGTGCCAGCAGCTTACTATCGACGGGACACAGCGAGCAGTTCTTC
J gene: TRBJ2-2; V gene: TRBV18; clone size: NA; D gene: TRBD2; CDR3 protein: CASSPLFPSGINTGELFF; CDR3 DNA: TGTGCCAGCTCACCACTTTTTCCTAGCGGGATTAACACCGGGGAGCTGTTTTTT
J gene: TRBJ1-3; V gene: TRBV15; clone size: NA; D gene: NA; CDR3 protein: CATSRELVLNTIYF; CDR3 DNA: TGTGCCACCAGCAGAGAACTAGTCCTAAACACCATATATTTT
J gene: TRBJ1-2; V gene: TRBV9; clone size: once; D gene: NA; CDR3 protein: CASSSTGAGGYTF; CDR3 DNA: TGTGCCAGCAGCTCAACTGGGGCGGGCGGCTACACCTTC
J gene: TRBJ2-2; V gene: TRBV5-5; clone size: NA; D gene: TRBD2; CDR3 protein: CASSLSSGRGTGELFF; CDR3 DNA: TGTGCCAGCAGCTTGTCTAGCGGGAGGGGCACCGGGGAGCTGTTTTTT
J gene: TRBJ2-3; V gene: TRBV18; clone size: NA; D gene: NA; CDR3 protein: CASSPLATHTDTQYF; CDR3 DNA: TGTGCCAGCTCACCACTAGCGACCCACACAGATACGCAGTATTTT
J gene: TRBJ2-3; V gene: TRBV7-2; clone size: NA; D gene: NA; CDR3 protein: CASSLRSSTDTQYF; CDR3 DNA: TGTGCCAGCAGCTTAAGGTCTAGCACAGATACGCAGTATTTT
J gene: TRBJ2-3; V gene: TRBV9; clone size: NA; D gene: NA; CDR3 protein: CASSVVGVSTDTQYF; CDR3 DNA: TGTGCCAGCAGCGTAGTCGGAGTTAGCACAGATACGCAGTATTTT
J gene: TRBJ2-5; V gene: TRBV21-1; clone size: NA; D gene: NA; CDR3 protein: CAQAGLPLETQYF; CDR3 DNA: TGTGCCCAAGCAGGGCTCCCTTTGGAGACCCAGTACTTC
J gene: TRBJ1-1; V gene: TRBV5-5; clone size: NA; D gene: TRBD1; CDR3 protein: CASHTRGGGPEAFF; CDR3 DNA: TGTGCCAGCCATACAAGGGGAGGGGGCCCTGAAGCTTTCTTT
J gene: TRBJ2-1; V gene: TRBV5-5; clone size: NA; D gene: TRBD2; CDR3 protein: CASSQESSGAYNEQFF; CDR3 DNA: TGTGCCAGCAGCCAAGAATCTAGCGGGGCCTACAATGAGCAGTTCTTC
J gene: TRBJ1-5; V gene: TRBV5-1; clone size: NA; D gene: NA; CDR3 protein: CASSLGDLENQPQHF; CDR3 DNA: TGCGCCAGCAGCTTGGGGGATTTGGAGAATCAGCCCCAGCATTTT
J gene: TRBJ2-5; V gene: TRBV6-1; clone size: NA; D gene: TRBD1; CDR3 protein: CASRNRGSRETQYF; CDR3 DNA: TGTGCCAGCAGGAACAGGGGGTCACGAGAGACCCAGTACTTC
J gene: TRBJ2-1; V gene: TRBV28; clone size: NA; D gene: TRBD2; CDR3 protein: CASIPSGRQYSSYNEQFF; CDR3 DNA: TGTGCCAGCATACCTAGCGGGAGGCAATACAGCTCCTACAATGAGCAGTTCTTC
J gene: TRBJ2-3; V gene: TRBV11-3; clone size: NA; D gene: NA; CDR3 protein: CASSSETDTQYF; CDR3 DNA: TGTGCCAGCAGCTCTGAGACAGATACGCAGTATTTT
J gene: TRBJ1-5; V gene: TRBV15; clone size: once; D gene: TRBD1; CDR3 protein: CATSSSGGAPPQPQHF; CDR3 DNA: TGTGCCACCAGCAGTTCAGGGGGCGCCCCACCTCAGCCCCAGCATTTT
J gene: TRBJ2-3; V gene: TRBV9; clone size: once; D gene: NA; CDR3 protein: CASSPRSQFFHSQVSDTQYF; CDR3 DNA: TGTGCCAGCAGCCCCCGCTCCCAGTTTTTTCATAGCCAAGTTTCAGATACGCAGTATTTT
J gene: TRBJ2-1; V gene: TRBV5-1; clone size: NA; D gene: TRBD2; CDR3 protein: CASNLLAGGGDEQFF; CDR3 DNA: TGCGCCAGCAACTTACTAGCGGGAGGGGGCGATGAGCAGTTCTTC
J gene: TRBJ1-5; V gene: TRBV28; clone size: NA; D gene: NA; CDR3 protein: CASASWGRADQPQHF; CDR3 DNA: TGTGCCAGCGCCTCGTGGGGGAGGGCGGATCAGCCCCAGCATTTT
J gene: TRBJ2-3; V gene: TRBV2; clone size: once; D gene: TRBD2; CDR3 protein: CASSAAGVGGDTQYF; CDR3 DNA: TGTGCCAGCAGTGCGGCGGGAGTAGGTGGAGATACGCAGTATTTT
J gene: TRBJ2-1; V gene: TRBV9; clone size: NA; D gene: NA; CDR3 protein: CASSVGADRTKLHNEQFF; CDR3 DNA: TGTGCCAGCAGCGTAGGGGCGGACAGGACTAAACTCCACAATGAGCAGTTCTTC
J gene: TRBJ2-6; V gene: TRBV28; clone size: NA; D gene: NA; CDR3 protein: CASSPQGLGGANVPTF; CDR3 DNA: TGTGCCAGCAGTCCGCAAGGCTTGGGGGGGGCCAACGTCCCGACTTTC
J gene: TRBJ2-5; V gene: TRBV5-1; clone size: NA; D gene: NA; CDR3 protein: CASSLLGETQYF; CDR3 DNA: TGCGCCAGCAGCTTGTTAGGAGAGACCCAGTACTTC
J gene: TRBJ2-7; V gene: TRBV6-5; clone size: NA; D gene: NA; CDR3 protein: CASKLTPDSYEQYF; CDR3 DNA: TGTGCCAGCAAACTTACCCCCGACAGCTACGAGCAGTACTTC
J gene: TRBJ2-1; V gene: TRBV5-1; clone size: NA; D gene: TRBD2; CDR3 protein: CASSITSGHNEQFF; CDR3 DNA: TGCGCCAGCAGCATAACTAGCGGACACAATGAGCAGTTCTTC
J gene: TRBJ1-1; V gene: TRBV5-1; clone size: NA; D gene: NA; CDR3 protein: CASSLDSYITEAFF; CDR3 DNA: TGCGCCAGCAGCTTGGACTCGTACATCACTGAAGCTTTCTTT